This TCR beta chain appears in the sequencing data of a study of CD8 T cells in ankylosing spondylitis. Study-wide results and caveats: Clones tied to disease were said to be significantly enriched in matched ankylosing spondylitis synovial fluid. A subset of motif variants has previously been described in the synovial fluid and blood of reactive arthritis. Among TCR beta sequences, a motif of several highly homologous variants appeared characteristic of ankylosing spondylitis blood. The authors found the disease-linked clones to be CD8+ and relatively rare in peripheral blood.

The V gene end was trimmed by 2 bases and the J gene end by 2 bases; junction bases not matched to a gene: 4. Per germline, CDR1 SGHDT and CDR2 YYEEEE. The length of the CDR3 is 15 residues. In this sample, this clonotype turned up many times. Its antigen is not known. By quantitative 5'-RACE with molecular barcodes, the TCR beta libraries were made. TCRdb analysed the 5' RACE reads with MiXCR anew, one entry per CDR3 protein. Here the sample spans about 220,000 distinct CDR3 sequences, around 6.6% being singletons. This TCR came from a male donor with ankylosing spondylitis. The chain uses TRBV5-6 and TRBJ2-7; 10 nucleotides line up with TRBD1. What was sequenced was blood, either unsorted or a sorted T cell fraction (not recorded which). CDR3 amino acids: CASSFRDRGPYEQYF. The CDR3 region has the DNA TGTGCCAGCAGCTTCCGGGACAGGGGACCCTACGAGCAGTACTTC.